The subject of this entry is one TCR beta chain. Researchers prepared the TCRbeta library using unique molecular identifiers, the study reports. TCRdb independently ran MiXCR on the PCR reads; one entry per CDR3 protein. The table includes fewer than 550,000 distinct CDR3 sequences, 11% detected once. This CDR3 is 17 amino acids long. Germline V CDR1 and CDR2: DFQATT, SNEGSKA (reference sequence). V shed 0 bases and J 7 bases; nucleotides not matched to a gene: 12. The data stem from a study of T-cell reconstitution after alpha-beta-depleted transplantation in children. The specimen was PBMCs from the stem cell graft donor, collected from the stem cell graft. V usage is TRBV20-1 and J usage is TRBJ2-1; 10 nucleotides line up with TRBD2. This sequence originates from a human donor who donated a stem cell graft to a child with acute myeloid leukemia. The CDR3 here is CSAREKGTSALGNEQFF. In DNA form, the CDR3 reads TGCAGTGCTAGAGAGAAGGGGACTAGCGCCCTTGGTAATGAGCAGTTCTTC.